A selection of T cell receptor beta chains follows, all from one sample in a study of shared clonotypes between healthy human individuals. Produced via immunoSEQ multiplex PCR; TCRdb's table is partial and in-frame only. Of about 730,000 clones in the sample, over 55% were seen once. The sample consisted of memory CD4+ T cells sorted from blood. These TCRs come from a woman in her 30s in good health. Each CDR3 is given with its conserved first and last residue. D genes are given only for firm matches. Expanded clones are given a class, and other clones once, few, many or no size at all.

D: .
J: TRBJ2-3
V: TRBV6-1
size: .
CDR3: CASSEMTSTDTQYF
DNA: TGTGCCAGCAGTGAAATGACTAGTACAGATACGCAGTATTTT

D: TRBD2
J: TRBJ2-4
V: TRBV27
size: .
CDR3: CASSSRGWAKNIQYF
DNA: TGTGCCAGCAGTTCGCGGGGGTGGGCCAAAAACATTCAGTACTTC

D: TRBD1
J: TRBJ2-4
V: TRBV5-1
size: .
CDR3: CASSLAKGAGKNIQYF
DNA: TGCGCCAGCAGCTTGGCGAAGGGGGCAGGCAAAAACATTCAGTACTTC

D: .
J: TRBJ2-3
V: TRBV7-2
size: .
CDR3: CASSGSVGTQYF
DNA: TGTGCCAGCAGCGGTAGCGTCGGTACGCAGTATTTT

D: .
J: TRBJ1-1
V: TRBV5-4
size: .
CDR3: CASRLGFRNTEAFF
DNA: TGTGCCAGCAGGCTGGGGTTTCGGAACACTGAAGCTTTCTTT

D: TRBD1
J: TRBJ2-5
V: TRBV10-3
size: .
CDR3: CAIRDSVDQETQYF
DNA: TGTGCCATCCGGGACAGCGTAGACCAAGAGACCCAGTACTTC

D: TRBD1
J: TRBJ2-1
V: TRBV27
size: .
CDR3: CASSDDRGTEQFF
DNA: TGTGCCAGCAGTGATGACAGGGGCACTGAGCAGTTCTTC

D: TRBD2
J: TRBJ2-7
V: TRBV18
size: once
CDR3: CASSPLGTSDNEQYF
DNA: TGTGCCAGCTCACCTTTAGGGACTAGTGATAACGAGCAGTACTTC

D: .
J: TRBJ2-7
V: TRBV15
size: .
CDR3: CATSTEALGPQGIDEQYF
DNA: TGTGCCACCAGCACCGAGGCCCTCGGCCCTCAGGGTATTGACGAGCAGTACTTC

D: TRBD1
J: TRBJ1-4
V: TRBV30
size: .
CDR3: CAWDPGQGYEKLFF
DNA: TGTGCCTGGGACCCGGGACAGGGTTATGAAAAACTGTTTTTT

D: TRBD2
J: TRBJ2-5
V: TRBV5-1
size: once
CDR3: CASSGGSAGGETQYF
DNA: TGCGCCAGCAGCGGTGGCTCAGCGGGAGGCGAGACCCAGTACTTC

D: .
J: TRBJ2-5
V: TRBV19
size: .
CDR3: CASSPSRQAQETQYF
DNA: TGTGCCAGTAGTCCCAGCCGGCAGGCGCAAGAGACCCAGTACTTC

D: .
J: TRBJ2-3
V: TRBV5-6
size: .
CDR3: CASSLNSDTQYF
DNA: TGTGCCAGCAGCTTAAACTCAGATACGCAGTATTTT

D: .
J: TRBJ2-7
V: TRBV7-9
size: many
CDR3: CASAASQGLSYEQYF
DNA: TGTGCCAGCGCCGCAAGTCAGGGGCTTTCCTACGAGCAGTACTTC

D: .
J: TRBJ2-7
V: TRBV7-8
size: .
CDR3: CASSLVGEQYF
DNA: TGTGCCAGCAGCTTAGTCGGCGAGCAGTACTTC

D: TRBD2
J: TRBJ2-1
V: TRBV7-6
size: once
CDR3: CASSPFGGRGEQFF
DNA: TGTGCCAGCAGTCCGTTCGGCGGGAGAGGTGAGCAGTTCTTC

D: .
J: TRBJ2-1
V: TRBV2
size: .
CDR3: CASSELWGTVSYNEQFF
DNA: TGTGCCAGCAGTGAACTCTGGGGGACTGTCTCCTACAATGAGCAGTTCTTC

D: .
J: TRBJ1-2
V: TRBV7-9
size: .
CDR3: CAARNQNYGYTF
DNA: TGTGCCGCCCGAAACCAAAACTATGGCTACACCTTC

D: .
J: TRBJ1-4
V: TRBV28
size: .
CDR3: CASNENILGEKLFF
DNA: TGTGCCAGCAACGAGAACATTCTGGGGGAAAAACTGTTTTTT

D: TRBD2
J: TRBJ2-2
V: TRBV5-1
size: .
CDR3: CASSLVPSGSIGTGELFF
DNA: TGCGCCAGCAGCTTGGTCCCTAGCGGGAGTATTGGCACCGGGGAGCTGTTTTTT

D: .
J: TRBJ1-5
V: TRBV19
size: many
CDR3: CASKQPFDYQPQHF
DNA: TGTGCCAGTAAACAGCCGTTTGACTATCAGCCCCAGCATTTT

D: TRBD2
J: TRBJ2-7
V: TRBV28
size: .
CDR3: CASSLPGLAGVLSSYEQYF
DNA: TGTGCCAGCAGTTTACCGGGACTAGCGGGAGTGTTGAGCTCCTACGAGCAGTACTTC

D: TRBD1
J: TRBJ1-4
V: TRBV5-1
size: .
CDR3: CASSSLTGAGNEKLFF
DNA: TGCGCCAGCAGCTCACTTACAGGGGCCGGGAATGAAAAACTGTTTTTT

D: .
J: TRBJ2-7
V: TRBV28
size: few
CDR3: CASSLIPKEQYF
DNA: TGTGCCAGCAGTTTAATTCCAAAGGAGCAGTACTTC

D: .
J: TRBJ2-5
V: TRBV19
size: .
CDR3: CASSTPGAETQYF
DNA: TGTGCCAGTAGTACCCCGGGTGCAGAGACCCAGTACTTC